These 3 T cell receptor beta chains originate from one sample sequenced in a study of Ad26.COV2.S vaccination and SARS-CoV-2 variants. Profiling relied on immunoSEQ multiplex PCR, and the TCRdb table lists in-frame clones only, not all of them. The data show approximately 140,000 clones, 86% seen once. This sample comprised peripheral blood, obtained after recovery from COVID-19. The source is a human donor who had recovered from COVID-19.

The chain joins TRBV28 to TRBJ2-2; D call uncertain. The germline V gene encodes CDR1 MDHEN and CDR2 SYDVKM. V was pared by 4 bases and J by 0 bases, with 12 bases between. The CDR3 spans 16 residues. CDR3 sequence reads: CASSSDGRTNTGELFF. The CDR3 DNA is TGTGCCAGCAGTTCAGACGGGCGGACGAACACCGGGGAGCTGTTTTTT.

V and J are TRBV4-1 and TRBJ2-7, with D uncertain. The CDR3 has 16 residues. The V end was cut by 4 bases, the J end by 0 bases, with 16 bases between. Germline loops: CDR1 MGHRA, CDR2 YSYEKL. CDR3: CASSPRGIPFSYEQYF. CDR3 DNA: TGCGCCAGCAGCCCCCGCGGCATTCCTTTCTCCTACGAGCAGTACTTC.

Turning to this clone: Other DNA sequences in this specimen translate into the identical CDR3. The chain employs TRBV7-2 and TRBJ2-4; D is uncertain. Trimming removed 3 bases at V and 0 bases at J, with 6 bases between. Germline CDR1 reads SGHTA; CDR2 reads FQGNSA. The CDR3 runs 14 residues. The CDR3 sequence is CASSLAIAKNIQYF. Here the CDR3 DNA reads TGTGCCAGCAGCTTGGCGATAGCCAAAAACATTCAGTACTTC.